One and the same sample provided the 14 T cell receptor beta chains below, sequenced in a study of response to subunit inactivated influenza vaccine. TCRdb processed the RT-PCR reads anew with MiXCR; each CDR3 protein has one entry. The sample yields around 520,000 distinct CDR3 sequences, about 25% seen once. The material sequenced was CD4+ T cells sorted from PBMCs, taken around 5 days after vaccination. The receptor source for this set is a middle-aged man who received an inactivated influenza vaccine.

V is TRBV4-3 and J is TRBJ2-5, with D perhaps TRBD2 (6 bases). Trimming stripped 3 bases from V and 5 bases from J, with 16 bases between. Germline V gives CDR1 LGHNA, CDR2 YSLEER. The CDR3 totals 15 residues. The CDR3 DNA follows: TGCGCCAGCAGCCAGGTCGGGAGAGGGGTGGAGACCCAGTACTTC. Its translation is CASSQVGRGVETQYF.

This clonotype was detected only a few times. The rearrangement links TRBV20-1 to TRBJ2-7, with D perhaps being TRBD1 or TRBD2 (5 bases each). Deletions cut 6 bases from V and 1 base from J, with 25 bases between. The CDR3 is 17 amino acids. Germline CDR1 reads DFQATT; CDR2 reads SNEGSKA (reference sequence). CDR3 coding DNA: TGCAGTGCCAACGGGGCGCCTAGCAGCGTTAGTTCCTACGAGCAGTACTTC. Amino acids: CSANGAPSSVSSYEQYF.

This clonotype was seen ten or more times. The V gene is TRBV3-1, the J gene TRBJ2-3, with D unresolved. Germline loops: CDR1 LGHDT, CDR2 YNNKEL (reference sequence). The V end lost 0 bases, the J end lost 0 bases, and 4 bases lay between the germline ends. This CDR3 region has 14 residues. The CDR3: CASSQDPSTDTQYF. The CDR3 DNA is TGTGCCAGCAGCCAAGATCCTAGCACAGATACGCAGTATTTT.

The J gene is TRBJ1-6, the V gene TRBV4-2; D perhaps matches TRBD1 (6 bases). Trimming stripped 3 bases from V and 6 bases from J, with 15 bases between. CDR3 size: 16 residues. Per the germline V gene, CDR1 is LGHNA and CDR2 is YNFKEQ. The CDR3 DNA follows: TGTGCCAGCAGCCAGGAGGACAGAGGATTTAATTCACCCCTCCACTTT. This codes for CASSQEDRGFNSPLHF.

V and J are TRBV6-2 or TRBV6-3 and TRBJ2-1; 11 nucleotides line up with TRBD1. After removal of 4 bases from V and 7 bases from J, the junction contained 9 bases not matched to a gene. This CDR3 spans 16 amino acids. Germline V gives CDR1 MNHEY, CDR2 SVGEGT. CDR3 in DNA: TGTGCCAGCAGTTCACGGGGACAGGGGGTGTTAAATGAGCAGTTCTTC. It translates to CASSSRGQGVLNEQFF.

The gene calls are TRBV3-1 and TRBJ2-1; maybe TRBD1 (6 bases). Trimming cost V 2 bases and J 3 bases, with 8 bases left between them. The CDR3 consists of 14 residues. Germline CDR1 reads LGHDT; CDR2 reads YNNKEL (reference sequence). CDR3 in amino acids: CASSQLGGYNEQFF. CDR3 DNA sequence: TGTGCCAGCAGCCAACTAGGGGGCTACAATGAGCAGTTCTTC.

The chain uses TRBV20-1 and TRBJ2-1; 11 bases are shared with TRBD2. Unmatched junction bases numbered 13, after V lost 3 bases and J lost 6 bases. The CDR3 is 17 amino acids. CDR1 DFQATT and CDR2 SNEGSKA come from the germline V gene (reference sequence). This CDR3 is CSASPTFTSGGPNEQFF. The DNA for the CDR3 is TGCAGTGCTAGTCCCACCTTTACTAGCGGGGGACCCAATGAGCAGTTCTTC.

This clonotype has only a few counts. This rearrangement joins TRBV4-3 to TRBJ2-1, with D uncertain. There are 13 residues in the CDR3. V was clipped by 3 bases and J by 8 bases, with 11 bases between them. CDR1 and CDR2 (germline): LGHNA, YSLEER. The CDR3 protein is CASSQMLNYEQFF. CDR3 in DNA: TGCGCCAGCAGCCAGATGCTTAACTATGAGCAGTTCTTC.

The sample holds a few counts of this clonotype. The V and J genes are TRBV6-5 and TRBJ2-1; perhaps TRBD2 as D (5 bases). V lost 2 bases and J lost 4, with 12 bases in between. The CDR3 runs to 15 residues. CDR1 and CDR2 from the germline V gene are MNHEY and SVGAGI. The CDR3 is CASSYDSRGYNEQFF. The CDR3 DNA reads as TGTGCCAGCAGTTACGATTCTCGGGGTTACAATGAGCAGTTCTTC.

This chain uses TRBV5-4 with TRBJ2-2; no clear D. The CDR3 runs to 13 residues. V gave up 4 bases and J gave up 8 bases, with 12 bases separating them. The germline V gene has CDR1 SGHNT and CDR2 YYREEE (reference sequence). CDR3 coding DNA: TGTGCCAGCAGCCCCGCTTCACCAGGGGAGCTGTTTTTT. It codes for CASSPASPGELFF. The full variable domain, in which reference TRBV5-4 and TRBJ2-2 provide the parts outside the CDR3, is ETGVTQSPTHLIKTRGQQVTLRCSSQSGHNTVSWYQQALGQGPQFIFQYYREEENGRGNFPPRFSGLQFPNYSSELNVNALELDDSALYLCASSPASPGELFFGEGSRLTVL.

This clonotype was observed a few times. V and J are TRBV27 and TRBJ1-1, with D perhaps TRBD1 (6 bases). Trimming left V 6 bases short and J 3 bases short, with 14 bases between. This CDR3 spans 14 amino acids. The germline CDR1 and CDR2 sequences are MNHEY and SMNVEV (reference sequence). CDR3 bases: TGTGCCAGCAGCCCGGACAGTGCGGACACTGAAGCTTTCTTT. It specifies CASSPDSADTEAFF.

V gene TRBV7-9 combines with J gene TRBJ1-4; D is possibly TRBD1 (5 bases). Trimming stripped 1 base from V and 6 bases from J, with 9 bases between. The germline gives CDR1 SEHNR, CDR2 FQNEAQ (reference sequence). This CDR3 is 14 amino acids long. In DNA form, the CDR3 reads TGTGCCAGCAGCTTAGGAGGGGTGGATGAAAAACTGTTTTTT. Translating it yields CASSLGGVDEKLFF.

Only a few counts were recorded for this clonotype. The J gene is TRBJ2-5, the V gene TRBV3-1; D not resolved. V gave up 5 bases and J gave up 4 bases, with 20 bases separating them. The CDR3 runs 16 residues. Germline-derived CDR1 and CDR2 are LGHDT and YNNKEL (reference sequence). CDR3 sequence: CASSKRLSGVGETQYF. The CDR3 bases are TGTGCCAGCAGCAAACGGCTGTCTGGCGTAGGAGAGACCCAGTACTTC.

This clonotype was seen at least ten times. The gene calls are TRBV5-1 and TRBJ2-3; no definite D call. This CDR3 is built from 13 residues. The V gene's germline CDR1 is SGHRS and CDR2 YFSETQ. Trimming removed 2 bases from V and 4 bases from J, with 8 bases in between. CDR3 nucleotides: TGCGCCAGCAGCTTACGGGCGCCAGATACGCAGTATTTT. Its translation: CASSLRAPDTQYF. The full variable domain, rest sourced from reference TRBV5-1 and TRBJ2-3, is KAGVTQTPRYLIKTRGQQVTLSCSPISGHRSVSWYQQTPGQGLQFLFEYFSETQRNKGNFPGRFSGRQFSNSRSEMNVSTLELGDSALYLCASSLRAPDTQYFGPGTRLTVL.